This paragraph reports one T cell receptor (beta chain). Authors' analysis steps: Estimates of nucleated cell counts were drawn from the amplification of reference gene primers. Method: immunoSEQ multiplex PCR; TCRdb's copy keeps in-frame clones and lacks some. D and trimming come from the DNA, and the V and J calls and clone size come from that table. Counted here are 140,000 to 150,000 clones, roughly 84% occurring once; the ten biggest clones make up 10% to 13%. This CDR3 is built from 15 residues. V shed 5 bases, J shed 1 base, and the junction held 6 bases outside the gene matches. Germline V gene sequence: CDR1 SGHVS, CDR2 FQNEAQ. This sample was included in a study of blood T cell repertoires in COVID-19. Study-wide context: Material from acute and convalescent COVID-19 was sourced from the United States, Italy and Spain.

This receptor was obtained from a man aged 55 to 70 with active or convalescent COVID-19. Sequencing input: peripheral blood. The genes are TRBV7-8 and TRBJ1-2, with 8 bases fitting TRBD1. The CDR3 DNA reads as TGTGCCAGCAGCCCGATCAGGGGGCTTAACTATGGCTACACCTTC. Residues: CASSPIRGLNYGYTF.